The clone carrying this TCR beta chain was counted at least ten times. The CDR3 has 16 residues. V lost 1 base, J lost 1 base, and 4 bases stayed unmatched. CDR1 is SGHVS, CDR2 FQNEAQ, per germline. These data come from a study of T cells in Graves' hyperthyroidism and ophthalmopathy. From RNA transcripts, TCR beta CDR3 regions were amplified. The HTBI primer set was used in a first-round RT-PCR of the TCR CDR3. TCRdb reanalysed the multiplex PCR reads using MiXCR and keeps one entry per CDR3 protein. The top ten hold about 5.8% of the sample, which has hundreds of thousands of distinct CDR3 sequences, approximately 15% seen once. On the basis of clinical symptoms, serum thyroxine and TRAb, thyroid ultrasound and orbital computed tomography, diagnoses were made.

This TCR was sampled from a woman in her 30s with Graves' hyperthyroidism that later progressed to Graves' ophthalmopathy. The sample consisted of blood. The V and J genes are TRBV7-8 and TRBJ2-3; 8 nucleotides line up with TRBD2. DNA for the CDR3: TGTGCCAGCAGCTTAGGAGCGGGAGTTCGCACAGATACGCAGTATTTT. Its protein product is CASSLGAGVRTDTQYF.